Listed below are T cell receptor beta chains from one sample, sequenced in a study of blood T cells in healthy people across ages. TCRdb re-derived calls from the 5' RACE reads in MiXCR, one entry per CDR3 protein. The table includes roughly 800,000 distinct CDR3 sequences, roughly 64% detected once. Material: blood. The receptor set was obtained from a man in his thirties or forties in good health. CDR3s include the opening cysteine and the closing phenylalanine or tryptophan. Each record gives: clone size, V gene, J gene, D gene, CDR3 DNA, CDR3 protein. D genes are given only for firm matches. Clone size is shown for a subset of rows, as once, few, many or a class of expanded clone.

>NA|TRBV10-3|TRBJ2-5|TRBD1
TGTGCCTCGTGGACAGGGGAAATACAAGAGACCCAGTACTTC
CASWTGEIQETQYF
>NA|TRBV7-2|TRBJ2-1|NA
TGTGCCAGCAGCCGACGGACTGATGCCTACAATGAGCAGTTCTTC
CASSRRTDAYNEQFF
>NA|TRBV6-1|TRBJ2-3|TRBD2
TGTGCCAGCAACTACCCCACTAGAGCGGGGGTCGTCACAGATACGCAGTATTTT
CASNYPTRAGVVTDTQYF
>few|TRBV20-1|TRBJ1-2|NA
TGCAGTGCCCTGGGGGGAGGCTTTGGCTACACCTTC
CSALGGGFGYTF
>NA|TRBV4-3|TRBJ1-1|NA
TGCGCCAGCAGCCAAACGGGGACGTCAGAAGCTTTCTTT
CASSQTGTSEAFF
>NA|TRBV7-9|TRBJ2-3|TRBD2
TGTGCCAGCAGCCACGCTAGCGGGAGGGCCACAGATACGCAGTATTTT
CASSHASGRATDTQYF
>few|TRBV29-1|TRBJ2-7|NA
TGCAGCGTTGAACTCCGGGACCGGGTCTACGAGCAGTACTTC
CSVELRDRVYEQYF
>NA|TRBV15|TRBJ2-2|NA
TGTGCCACCAGCAGAGGTGGACTTAACACCGGGGAGCTGTTTTTT
CATSRGGLNTGELFF
>few|TRBV12-1|TRBJ2-7|NA
TGTGCCAGACCGGGGCGGGGAGGCAAACACGAGCAGTACTTC
CARPGRGGKHEQYF
>few|TRBV20-1|TRBJ1-5|TRBD1
TGCAGTGCTAGAAGACAGGGCGATGGCAATCAGCCCCAGCATTTT
CSARRQGDGNQPQHF
>NA|TRBV20-1|TRBJ2-7|NA
TGCAGTGCTAGATTTGAGCGTAGAGGGGGGGCCCCCTTGGAGCAGTACTTC
CSARFERRGGAPLEQYF
>NA|TRBV12-3/TRBV12-4|TRBJ1-1|NA
TGTGCCAGCAGCGAGAATGAAGCTTTCTTT
CASSENEAFF
>NA|TRBV7-3|TRBJ2-1|NA
TGTGCCAGCAGCTTGGGGACTGATCGTGAGCAGTTCTTC
CASSLGTDREQFF
>few|TRBV7-9|TRBJ1-5|NA
TGTGCCAGCAGCGAGGGGGAAGGGGGACAGCCCCAGCATTTT
CASSEGEGGQPQHF
>NA|TRBV20-1|TRBJ1-2|TRBD1
TGCAGTGCTAGAGATGGACAGGGCGCCTATGGCTACACCTTC
CSARDGQGAYGYTF
>NA|TRBV7-2|TRBJ2-3|TRBD2
TGTGCCAGCAGCCCCGGGACTAGCGATACGCAGTATTTT
CASSPGTSDTQYF
>once|TRBV12-3/TRBV12-4|TRBJ2-1|TRBD1
TGTGCCAGCAGTCGTTACAGGGGTAGTGATGAGCAGTTCTTC
CASSRYRGSDEQFF
>many|TRBV3-1|TRBJ2-7|NA
TGTGCCAGCAGCCGATCCTTTGAGCAGTACTTC
CASSRSFEQYF
>few|TRBV7-2|TRBJ2-3|NA
TGTGCCAGCAGCTTAGGGACTCGGGATACGCAGTATTTT
CASSLGTRDTQYF
>NA|TRBV12-3/TRBV12-4|TRBJ1-6|TRBD1
TGTGCCAGCAGTTTGTCCGGACAGGGTAATTCACCCCTCCACTTT
CASSLSGQGNSPLHF